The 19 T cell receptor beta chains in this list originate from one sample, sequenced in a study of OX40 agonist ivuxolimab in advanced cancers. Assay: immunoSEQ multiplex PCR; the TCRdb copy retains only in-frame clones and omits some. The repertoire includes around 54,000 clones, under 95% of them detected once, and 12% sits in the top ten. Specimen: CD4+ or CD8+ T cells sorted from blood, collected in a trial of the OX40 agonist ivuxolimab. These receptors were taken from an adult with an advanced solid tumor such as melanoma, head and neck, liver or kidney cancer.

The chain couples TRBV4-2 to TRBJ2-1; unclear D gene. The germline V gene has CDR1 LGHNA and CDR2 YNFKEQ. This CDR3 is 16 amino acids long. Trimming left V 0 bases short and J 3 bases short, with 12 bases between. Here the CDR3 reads CASSQEDGQIYNEQFF. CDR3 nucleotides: TGTGCCAGCAGCCAAGAAGACGGCCAGATCTACAATGAGCAGTTCTTC.

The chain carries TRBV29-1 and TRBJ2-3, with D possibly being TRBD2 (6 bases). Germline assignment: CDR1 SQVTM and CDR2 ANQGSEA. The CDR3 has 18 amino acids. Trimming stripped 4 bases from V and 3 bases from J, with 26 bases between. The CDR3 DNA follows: TGCAGCGTTGGGGGACTCTCTGCTTTTGGACCCGGGACAGATACGCAGTATTTT. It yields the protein CSVGGLSAFGPGTDTQYF.

The CDR3 DNA is TGTGCCAGTAGTATAGCCGGACAGGGGGCCTACGAGCAGTACTTC. This sequence encodes CASSIAGQGAYEQYF. V and J are TRBV19 and TRBJ2-7; 10 nucleotides agree with TRBD1. V lost 1 base and J lost 2; bases outside the gene matches: 2. There are 15 residues in the CDR3. Germline CDR1 and CDR2: LNHDA and SQIVND (reference sequence). Complete variable domain (other parts from reference TRBV19 and TRBJ2-7): DGGITQSPKYLFRKEGQNVTLSCEQNLNHDAMYWYRQDPGQGLRLIYYSQIVNDFQKGDIAEGYSVSREKKESFPLTVTSAQKNPTAFYLCASSIAGQGAYEQYFGPGTRLTVT.

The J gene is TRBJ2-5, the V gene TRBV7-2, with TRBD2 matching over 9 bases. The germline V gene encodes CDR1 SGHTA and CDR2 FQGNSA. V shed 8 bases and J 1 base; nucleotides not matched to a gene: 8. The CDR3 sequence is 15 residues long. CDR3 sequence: CASLLGTSSQETQYF. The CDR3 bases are TGTGCCAGCCTCTTAGGGACTAGCAGCCAAGAGACCCAGTACTTC.

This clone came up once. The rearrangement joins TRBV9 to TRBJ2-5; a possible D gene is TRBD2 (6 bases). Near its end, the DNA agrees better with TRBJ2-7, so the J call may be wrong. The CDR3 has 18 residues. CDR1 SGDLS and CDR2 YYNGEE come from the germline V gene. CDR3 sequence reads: CASSVVPPGSGLTYEQYF. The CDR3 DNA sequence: TGTGCCAGCAGCGTAGTGCCCCCGGGGAGCGGGCTTACCTACGAGCAGTACTTC.

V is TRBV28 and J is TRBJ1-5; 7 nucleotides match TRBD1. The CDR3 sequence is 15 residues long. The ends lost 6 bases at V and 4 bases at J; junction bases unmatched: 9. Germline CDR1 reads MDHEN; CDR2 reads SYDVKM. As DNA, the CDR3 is TGTGCCAGCAGACCTCAGGGGGAAATAAATCAGCCCCAGCATTTT. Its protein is CASRPQGEINQPQHF.

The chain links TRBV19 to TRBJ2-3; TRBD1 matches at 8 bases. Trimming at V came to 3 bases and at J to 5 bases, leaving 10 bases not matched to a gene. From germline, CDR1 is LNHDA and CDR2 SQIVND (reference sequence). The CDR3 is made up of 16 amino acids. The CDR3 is CASSILSQGAEDTQYF. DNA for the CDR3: TGTGCCAGTAGTATCCTTTCGCAGGGGGCTGAAGATACGCAGTATTTT.

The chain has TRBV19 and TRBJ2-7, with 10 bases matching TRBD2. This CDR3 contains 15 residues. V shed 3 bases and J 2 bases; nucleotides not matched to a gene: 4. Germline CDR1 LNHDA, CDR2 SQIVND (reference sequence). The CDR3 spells CASSIGAGGPYEQYF. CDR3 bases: TGTGCCAGTAGTATTGGAGCGGGAGGGCCCTACGAGCAGTACTTC. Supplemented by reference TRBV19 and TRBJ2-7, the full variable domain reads DGGITQSPKYLFRKEGQNVTLSCEQNLNHDAMYWYRQDPGQGLRLIYYSQIVNDFQKGDIAEGYSVSREKKESFPLTVTSAQKNPTAFYLCASSIGAGGPYEQYFGPGTRLTVT.

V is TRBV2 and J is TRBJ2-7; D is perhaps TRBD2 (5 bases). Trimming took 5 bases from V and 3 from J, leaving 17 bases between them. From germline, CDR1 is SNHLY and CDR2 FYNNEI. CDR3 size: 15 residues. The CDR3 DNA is TGTGCCAGCAGTTTTCAGAGGGCGGCACACTACGAGCAGTACTTC. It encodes CASSFQRAAHYEQYF.

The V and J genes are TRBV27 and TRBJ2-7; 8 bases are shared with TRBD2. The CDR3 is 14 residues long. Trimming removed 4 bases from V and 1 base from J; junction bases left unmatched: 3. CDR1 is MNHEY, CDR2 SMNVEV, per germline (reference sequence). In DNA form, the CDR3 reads TGTGCCAGCAGTTGGTCGGGAGGGTCCTACGAGCAGTACTTC. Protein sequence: CASSWSGGSYEQYF.

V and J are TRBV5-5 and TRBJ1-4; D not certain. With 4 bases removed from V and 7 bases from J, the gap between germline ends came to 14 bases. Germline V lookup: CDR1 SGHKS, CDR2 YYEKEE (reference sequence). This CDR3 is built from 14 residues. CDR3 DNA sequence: TGTGCCAGCAGCGCGAACAGCGACGGTGAAAAACTGTTTTTT. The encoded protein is CASSANSDGEKLFF.

Here the CDR3 reads CASSLGSPGEQYF. The DNA of the CDR3 is TGTGCCAGCAGCTTAGGTTCGCCGGGCGAGCAGTACTTC. The rearrangement joins TRBV7-2 to TRBJ2-7; D remains ambiguous. CDR1 is SGHTA and CDR2 is FQGNSA in the germline V gene. The CDR3 is made up of 13 amino acids. Between the trimmed V and J ends, which lost 1 base and 6 bases, there was a span of 10 bases.

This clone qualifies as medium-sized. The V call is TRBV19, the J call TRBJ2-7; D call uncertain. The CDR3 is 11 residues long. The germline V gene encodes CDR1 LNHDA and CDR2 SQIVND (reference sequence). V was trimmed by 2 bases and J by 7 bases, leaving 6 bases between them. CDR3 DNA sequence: TGTGCCAGTAGTATATTCGGTGAGCAGTACTTC. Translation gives CASSIFGEQYF.

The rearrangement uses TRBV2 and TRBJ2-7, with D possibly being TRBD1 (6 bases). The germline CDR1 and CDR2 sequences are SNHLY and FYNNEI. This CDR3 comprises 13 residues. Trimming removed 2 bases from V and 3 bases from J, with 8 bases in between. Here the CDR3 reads CASSEWTDYEQYF. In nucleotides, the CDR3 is TGTGCCAGCAGTGAATGGACAGACTACGAGCAGTACTTC.

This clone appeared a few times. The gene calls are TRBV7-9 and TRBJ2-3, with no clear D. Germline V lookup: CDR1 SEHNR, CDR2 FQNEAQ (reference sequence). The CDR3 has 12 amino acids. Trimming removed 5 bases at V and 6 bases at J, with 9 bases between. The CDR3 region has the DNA TGTGCCAGCAGCCCCTCCGCCGATACGCAGTATTTT. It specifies CASSPSADTQYF.

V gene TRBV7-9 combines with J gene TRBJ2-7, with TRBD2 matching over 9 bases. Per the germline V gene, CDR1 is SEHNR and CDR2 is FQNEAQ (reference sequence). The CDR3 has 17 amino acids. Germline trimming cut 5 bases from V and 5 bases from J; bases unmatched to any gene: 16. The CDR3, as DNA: TGTGCCAGCAGCCGCACGGGGCTAGCGGGATCTTTCGACGAGCAGTACTTC. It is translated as CASSRTGLAGSFDEQYF.

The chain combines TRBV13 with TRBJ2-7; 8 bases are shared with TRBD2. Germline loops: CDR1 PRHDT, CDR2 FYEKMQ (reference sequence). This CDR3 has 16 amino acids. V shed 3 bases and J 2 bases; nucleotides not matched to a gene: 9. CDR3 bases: TGTGCCAGCAGCTTTGGTGCGGGGGGTCCAGCCTACGAGCAGTACTTC. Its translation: CASSFGAGGPAYEQYF.

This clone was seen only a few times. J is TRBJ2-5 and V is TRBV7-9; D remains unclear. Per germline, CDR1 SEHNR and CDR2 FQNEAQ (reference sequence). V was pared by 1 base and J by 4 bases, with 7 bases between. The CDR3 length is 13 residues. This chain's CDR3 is CASSLVGRETQYF. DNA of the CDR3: TGTGCCAGCAGCTTAGTTGGCAGAGAGACCCAGTACTTC.

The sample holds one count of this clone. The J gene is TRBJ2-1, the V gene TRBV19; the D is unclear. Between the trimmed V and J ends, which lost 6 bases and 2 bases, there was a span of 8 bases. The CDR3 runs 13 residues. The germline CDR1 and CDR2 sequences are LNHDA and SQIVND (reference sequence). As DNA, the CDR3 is TGTGCCAGTAGGCGACCTACCTACAATGAGCAGTTCTTC. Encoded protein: CASRRPTYNEQFF.